The next 9 T cell receptor beta chains were all read from a single sample in a study of cytomegalovirus exposure and HLA in healthy donors. 60 Vbeta and 13 Jbeta primers were used in PCR. Some clones are missing from TCRdb's copy, which holds only in-frame ones; the method was immunoSEQ multiplex PCR. Here the sample spans around 190,000 clones, roughly 86% being singletons. The sample comprised PBMCs. The receptor set was obtained from a woman in her late teens or twenties in good health and CMV-seronegative.

V usage is TRBV10-1 and J usage is TRBJ2-5; 7 bases map to TRBD1. V shed 5 bases, J shed 3 bases, and the junction held 3 bases outside the gene matches. From germline, CDR1 is WNHNN and CDR2 SYGVQD (reference sequence). The CDR3 runs to 13 residues. In nucleotides, the CDR3 is TGCGCCAGCAGTCCTGGGACAGAAGAGACCCAGTACTTC. This gives the protein CASSPGTEETQYF.

The sample holds a few counts of this clone. The V gene is TRBV28, the J gene TRBJ2-7; tentatively, D is TRBD2 (6 bases). This CDR3 has 13 amino acids. Trimming removed 3 bases from V and 1 base from J, with 7 bases in between. Germline V lookup: CDR1 MDHEN, CDR2 SYDVKM. In DNA form, the CDR3 reads TGTGCCAGCAGTTTTGGGGGGTCCTACGAGCAGTACTTC. Translating it yields CASSFGGSYEQYF.

Here the CDR3 DNA reads TGTGCCAGCAGCTCCTATAGTGGTCCAGGGGCGGAGACCCAGTACTTC. Encoded protein: CASSSYSGPGAETQYF. This rearrangement joins TRBV9 to TRBJ2-5, with D possibly being TRBD1 (6 bases). Trimming stripped 4 bases from V and 5 bases from J, with 21 bases between. The CDR3 loop spans 16 amino acids. Germline-derived CDR1 and CDR2 are SGDLS and YYNGEE.

The gene calls are TRBV19 and TRBJ2-7; 11 positions agree with TRBD2. The germline gives CDR1 LNHDA, CDR2 SQIVND (reference sequence). The V and J ends lost 2 bases and 0 bases, in that order; junction bases with no gene match: 3. The CDR3 contains 16 residues. The CDR3 region is CASSIFSGRASYEQYF. The CDR3 DNA sequence: TGTGCCAGTAGTATATTTAGCGGGAGGGCCTCCTACGAGCAGTACTTC.

The chain combines TRBV6-6 with TRBJ1-1; no reliable D call. The length of the CDR3 is 15 residues. The germline V gene encodes CDR1 MNHNY and CDR2 SVGAGI (reference sequence). V lost 2 bases and J 1 base, leaving 11 bases between the germline ends. CDR3 bases: TGTGCCAGCAGTTACCGTGCAGGTCAGAACACTGAAGCTTTCTTT. Residues: CASSYRAGQNTEAFF.

The CDR3 DNA is TGCGCCAGCAGCTGGACTAGCGGGAGCTCAGATGAGCAGTTCTTC. Encoded protein: CASSWTSGSSDEQFF. This sequence joins TRBV5-1 and TRBJ2-1; 13 bases agree with TRBD2. There are 15 residues in the CDR3. CDR1 and CDR2 from the germline V gene are SGHRS and YFSETQ. Losses at the gene ends were 3 bases for V and 8 bases for J; bases not matched to a gene: 5.

CDR3 residues: CATSRDGTGSGNTIYF. The CDR3 DNA sequence: TGTGCCACCAGCAGAGATGGTACAGGCTCTGGAAACACCATATATTTT. The chain combines TRBV15 with TRBJ1-3, with D perhaps TRBD1 (5 bases). V gave up 0 bases and J gave up 0 bases, with 9 bases separating them. This CDR3 contains 16 residues. Germline V CDR1 and CDR2: LNHNV, YYDKDF (reference sequence).

V and J are TRBV29-1 and TRBJ1-4, with 7 bases lining up with TRBD1. Germline trimming cut 3 bases from V and 6 bases from J; bases unmatched to any gene: 16. The CDR3 sequence is 17 residues long. Germline V gives CDR1 SQVTM, CDR2 ANQGSEA. This CDR3 reads CSVDPADRTGFDEKLFF. CDR3 nucleotide sequence: TGCAGCGTTGATCCAGCCGACAGGACAGGCTTCGATGAAAAACTGTTTTTT.

The rearrangement links TRBV13 to TRBJ2-3; D unclear. From germline, CDR1 is PRHDT and CDR2 FYEKMQ (reference sequence). The CDR3 extends over 16 amino acids. V lost 5 bases and J 1 base, leaving 16 bases between the germline ends. The DNA for the CDR3 is TGTGCCAGCAGCGGCATAGCACCTGATGGCACAGATACGCAGTATTTT. Encoded protein: CASSGIAPDGTDTQYF.